A single sample gave rise to the 15 T cell receptor beta chains below, sequenced in a study of T cell responses to AZD1222 COVID-19 vaccine. Profiled with immunoSEQ multiplex PCR; TCRdb holds only in-frame clones, not every one. The profile covers approximately 120,000 clones, with 91% appearing a single time and roughly 4.5% taken by the ten largest. Sequenced material: peripheral blood, taken on day 0 of AZD1222 vaccination. These receptors were obtained from an adult in good health.

The chain has TRBV5-1 and TRBJ1-4; D is uncertain. CDR1 is SGHRS and CDR2 is YFSETQ in the germline V gene. The germline V and J ends were trimmed by 1 base and 0 bases, with 7 bases remaining between them. The CDR3 runs 15 residues. The CDR3: CASSLQRATNEKLFF. CDR3 in DNA: TGCGCCAGCAGCTTGCAAAGAGCAACTAATGAAAAACTGTTTTTT.

The V and J genes are TRBV6-4 and TRBJ1-2; possible D gene TRBD1, 6 bases. Per germline, CDR1 MRHNA and CDR2 SNTAGT. V was cut by 3 bases and J by 8 bases, with 10 bases left in between. The CDR3 is made up of 12 amino acids. The CDR3 coding sequence is TGTGCCAGCAGTGATGGGACACGGGGCTACACCTTC. Translation: CASSDGTRGYTF.

The chain employs TRBV19 and TRBJ1-5; no definite D call. V gave up 5 bases and J gave up 4 bases, with 12 bases separating them. The length of the CDR3 is 14 residues. Germline loops: CDR1 LNHDA, CDR2 SQIVND (reference sequence). The CDR3: CASSSGLGNQPQHF. Written as DNA, the CDR3 is TGTGCCAGTAGTTCTGGATTGGGGAATCAGCCCCAGCATTTT.

CDR3 sequence reads: CASTSGQEYYNEQFF. The CDR3 DNA is TGTGCCAGTACCTCGGGACAGGAGTACTACAATGAGCAGTTCTTC. The chain links TRBV19 to TRBJ2-1; TRBD1 aligns across 8 bases. Germline CDR1 is LNHDA and CDR2 is SQIVND (reference sequence). The CDR3 covers 15 residues. The junction had 8 bases not matched to a gene; V was cut back by 7 bases and J by 3 bases.

This chain joins TRBV7-8 and TRBJ2-5; 9 bases agree with TRBD1. With V trimmed by 5 bases and J by 1 base, 5 bases remained unmatched. The CDR3 is 15 residues long. Germline V lookup: CDR1 SGHVS, CDR2 FQNEAQ. The CDR3 sequence: CASSLTGGTQETQYF. DNA of the CDR3: TGTGCCAGCAGCCTGACAGGGGGAACCCAAGAGACCCAGTACTTC. The full variable domain, its missing parts supplied by reference TRBV7-8 and TRBJ2-5, is GAGVSQSPRYKVAKRGQDVALRCDPISGHVSLFWYQQALGQGPEFLTYFQNEAQLDKSGLPSDRFFAERPEGSVSTLKIQRTQQEDSAVYLCASSLTGGTQETQYFGPGTRLLVL.

The rearrangement uses TRBV6-6 and TRBJ2-5; TRBD1 aligns across 8 bases. The V gene's germline CDR1 is MNHNY and CDR2 SVGAGI (reference sequence). The CDR3 is 15 residues long. The J segment lost 5 bases and the V segment lost 10 bases, leaving 15 bases of the junction unmatched. The CDR3 loop is CAIDRGQGAWETQYF. DNA for the CDR3: TGTGCCATCGATCGGGGCCAGGGGGCTTGGGAGACCCAGTACTTC.

This rearrangement joins TRBV15 to TRBJ2-2; D unresolved. Germline CDR1 LNHNV, CDR2 YYDKDF (reference sequence). The CDR3 length is 12 residues. With 7 bases removed from V and 3 bases from J, the gap between germline ends came to 6 bases. The CDR3 sequence: CATNPYTGELFF. In DNA form, the CDR3 reads TGTGCCACCAACCCATACACCGGGGAGCTGTTTTTT.

The V and J genes are TRBV19 and TRBJ1-1, with D possibly TRBD1 on 6 matching bases. V was clipped by 9 bases and J by 1 base, with 15 bases between them. Per the germline V gene, CDR1 is LNHDA and CDR2 is SQIVND (reference sequence). This CDR3 has 14 amino acids. CDR3 in DNA: TGTGCCAGCAGACACAGGGATTCGAACACTGAAGCTTTCTTT. The encoded protein is CASRHRDSNTEAFF.

The chain carries TRBV12-3 or TRBV12-4 and TRBJ1-5; D gene ambiguous. V gave up 3 bases and J gave up 7 bases, with 10 bases separating them. This CDR3 is 13 amino acids long. CDR3 nucleotide sequence: TGTGCCAGCAGTTTCTCCCGTGGCCAGCCCCAGCATTTT. Its protein product is CASSFSRGQPQHF.

The chain uses TRBV7-8 and TRBJ1-4, with a possible D match to TRBD1 (6 bases). V shed 5 bases and J shed 8 bases, with 15 bases lying between them. The CDR3 length is 14 residues. CDR1 SGHVS and CDR2 FQNEAQ come from the germline V gene. CDR3 DNA sequence: TGTGCCAGCAGCCTAGACAGGAGGTCGGAAAAACTGTTTTTT. Its protein product is CASSLDRRSEKLFF.

V usage is TRBV19 and J usage is TRBJ2-7; TRBD2 matches at 9 bases. J lost 2 bases, V lost 2 bases, and 7 bases had no gene match. CDR1 and CDR2 (germline): LNHDA, SQIVND (reference sequence). The CDR3 sequence is 16 residues long. The DNA for the CDR3 is TGTGCCAGTAGTATACAGACTAGCGGAACCCCCTACGAGCAGTACTTC. Its protein product is CASSIQTSGTPYEQYF. Complete variable domain (other parts from reference TRBV19 and TRBJ2-7): DGGITQSPKYLFRKEGQNVTLSCEQNLNHDAMYWYRQDPGQGLRLIYYSQIVNDFQKGDIAEGYSVSREKKESFPLTVTSAQKNPTAFYLCASSIQTSGTPYEQYFGPGTRLTVT.

This chain uses TRBV2 with TRBJ1-2, with D perhaps TRBD1 (5 bases). Germline V gene sequence: CDR1 SNHLY, CDR2 FYNNEI. Trimming stripped 6 bases from V and 4 bases from J, with 15 bases between. There are 14 residues in the CDR3. CDR3: CASRGDALLYGYTF. The CDR3 coding sequence is TGTGCCAGCAGGGGGGACGCCTTACTCTATGGCTACACCTTC. The full variable domain, with the rest looked up from reference TRBV2 and TRBJ1-2, is EPEVTQTPSHQVTQMGQEVILRCVPISNHLYFYWYRQILGQKVEFLVSFYNNEISEKSEIFDDQFSVERPDGSNFTLKIRSTKLEDSAMYFCASRGDALLYGYTFGSGTRLTVV.

The CDR3, as DNA: TGTGCCAGCAGCCACGATACAGGGTTCGAAGCTTTCTTT. Its protein is CASSHDTGFEAFF. The chain employs TRBV9 and TRBJ1-1, with D tentatively TRBD1 (6 bases). Germline V CDR1 and CDR2: SGDLS, YYNGEE. The CDR3 totals 13 residues. V lost 4 bases and J 8 bases, leaving 15 bases between the germline ends.

V is TRBV7-8 and J is TRBJ1-1; D is uncertain. V gave up 1 base and J gave up 4 bases, with 7 bases separating them. Germline V gives CDR1 SGHVS, CDR2 FQNEAQ. CDR3 length: 13 residues. The CDR3 bases are TGTGCCAGCAGCTTAGTATCCGGCACTGAAGCTTTCTTT. Translated: CASSLVSGTEAFF.

V is TRBV7-2 and J is TRBJ2-7; the D call may be TRBD1 or TRBD2 (5 bases each). The CDR3 sequence is 16 residues long. V lost 1 base to trimming and J lost 1 base, with 14 bases between them. Germline V gives CDR1 SGHTA, CDR2 FQGNSA. The CDR3 DNA reads TGTGCCAGCAGCTTAGTGAGGGGAACTCAGTCCTACGAGCAGTACTTC. Protein product: CASSLVRGTQSYEQYF.